This T cell receptor beta chain came from a study of beta chain features in type 1 diabetes. The germline V gene has CDR1 LGHNA and CDR2 YNFKEQ. With 5 bases removed from V and 4 bases from J, the gap between germline ends came to 11 bases. The CDR3 loop spans 13 amino acids. The entirety of the isolated RNA underwent reverse transcription, so expressed TCRB transcripts were sequenced. Produced via immunoSEQ multiplex PCR; TCRdb's table is partial and in-frame only. The sample records fewer than 350,000 clones, 8% being singletons. This clone has just a few counts. Sequenced sample: central memory CD4+ T cells from blood. The chain is built from TRBV4-2 and TRBJ1-2; no definite D call. This TCR came from a young woman in good health. CDR3 sequence: CASSSDSSYGYTF. The DNA of the CDR3 is TGTGCCAGCAGCAGCGATTCGTCCTATGGCTACACCTTC.